This TCR beta chain was found in a study of early T cells in non-severe SARS-CoV-2 infection. Study context: Unsorted whole blood bulk RNA was sequenced, with unpaired chains.

The CDR3 is made up of 15 amino acids. V gave up 6 bases and J gave up 2 bases; unmatched junction bases: 6. Unique molecular identifiers were affixed to single, distinct cDNA molecules. TCRdb reprocessed the 5' RACE reads with MiXCR, giving one entry per CDR3 protein. Here the sample spans fewer than 35,000 distinct CDR3 sequences, about 5% being singletons. Points from the study as a whole: Lookups in VDJdb leaned toward anti-spike CD8 responses and missed private and CD4 specificities.

This clonotype was seen ten or more times. Its antigen is not known. The TCR originated in an adult who was a healthcare worker with PCR-confirmed SARS-CoV-2 infection or an uninfected control (not recorded which). The V call is TRBV12-3 or TRBV12-4, the J call TRBJ2-7, with TRBD1 identical over 11 bases. Sequencing used whole blood. The CDR3 sequence is CASSKGTGGTYEQYF. The CDR3 DNA is TGTGCCAGCAGCAAAGGGACAGGGGGTACCTACGAGCAGTACTTC.